This TCR beta chain appears in the sequencing data of a study of blood T cell repertoires in COVID-19. Study as a whole: Samples representing acute and convalescent COVID-19 were sourced from the United States, Italy and Spain. Sources were T cells, B-cell-depleted T cells, or PBMCs; the material itself was cDNA or gDNA.

In the authors' workflow: Counts of nucleated cells, estimated from reference gene primer amplification, were obtained. Libraries were prepared by immunoSEQ multiplex PCR; TCRdb keeps only in-frame clonotypes and omits some of them. V and J calls and clone size come straight from that table; D and trimming were deduced from the DNA. The sample has 140,000 to 150,000 clones; 89% are singletons. This CDR3 has 16 residues. V trimming: 9 bases; J trimming: 1 base; junction bases outside the gene matches: 8. Germline CDR1 is SNHLY and CDR2 is FYNNEI. The sequence came from a human donor in a cohort sampled during active COVID-19. The chain carries TRBV2 and TRBJ2-2, with 10 bases that match TRBD2. The sequencing input was peripheral blood. Here the CDR3 reads CARSKSSGGNTGELFF. CDR3 sequence (DNA): TGTGCCAGAAGCAAGTCTAGCGGGGGGAACACCGGGGAGCTGTTTTTT.